Listed below are T cell receptor beta chains from one sample, sequenced in a study of T cell responses to AZD1222 COVID-19 vaccine. Assay used: immunoSEQ multiplex PCR; TCRdb lists only in-frame clones, some missing. The repertoire has some 250,000 clones, 94% of them found once; the top ten carry around 0.5%. The source was peripheral blood, collected 28 days after the second AZD1222 dose. These TCRs come from an adult who received the AZD1222 COVID-19 vaccine. CDR3s include the opening cysteine and the closing phenylalanine or tryptophan. Fields, in order: J gene, V gene, D gene, clone size, CDR3 DNA, CDR3 protein. The D gene is left open where the match is weak. Size is stated for part of the rows, as once, few or many counts, or as a class when the clone is expanded.

J: TRBJ2-7
V: TRBV6-2/TRBV6-3
D: TRBD2
size: .
DNA: TGTGCCAGCAGTTACTCGGGCGGGAGGGCCTACGAGCAGTACTTC
CDR3: CASSYSGGRAYEQYF

J: TRBJ1-1
V: TRBV28
D: .
size: .
DNA: TGTGCCAGCAGTTTATATCCAACGGTCACTGAAGCTTTCTTT
CDR3: CASSLYPTVTEAFF

J: TRBJ2-7
V: TRBV2
D: TRBD1
size: .
DNA: TGTGCCAGCAGTGCCCGGACAGGGGCCTCCTACGAGCAGTACTTC
CDR3: CASSARTGASYEQYF

J: TRBJ1-5
V: TRBV28
D: TRBD1
size: .
DNA: TGTGCCAGCGGCCCCGGGACAGGGGGCATTCAGCCCCAGCATTTT
CDR3: CASGPGTGGIQPQHF

J: TRBJ2-3
V: TRBV9
D: TRBD2
size: once
DNA: TGTGCCAGCAGCGCCTATCCTAGCGGGAGGGCCGTTAGCACAGATACGCAGTATTTT
CDR3: CASSAYPSGRAVSTDTQYF

J: TRBJ1-1
V: TRBV7-9
D: TRBD1
size: few
DNA: TGTGCCAGCAGCTCAAAGGGACAGGGGTCGCGCAACACTGAAGCTTTCTTT
CDR3: CASSSKGQGSRNTEAFF

J: TRBJ2-7
V: TRBV28
D: .
size: .
DNA: TGTGCCAGCAGTCCAGGGAGTACCTTCCACGAGCAGTACTTC
CDR3: CASSPGSTFHEQYF

J: TRBJ2-2
V: TRBV2
D: .
size: .
DNA: TGTGCCAGCAGTGAAGGCAGGAGTAACACCGGGGAGCTGTTTTTT
CDR3: CASSEGRSNTGELFF

J: TRBJ2-5
V: TRBV7-8
D: .
size: .
DNA: TGTGCCAGCATGTGGGGGGGGGCGAGAGCAGAGACCCAGTACTTC
CDR3: CASMWGGARAETQYF

J: TRBJ1-4
V: TRBV2
D: .
size: .
DNA: TGTGCCAGCAGTGACCTTAATGAAAAACTGTTTTTT
CDR3: CASSDLNEKLFF

J: TRBJ2-5
V: TRBV28
D: TRBD1
size: once
DNA: TGTGCCAGCAGTTTACCGACAGGGGGTGGTGAGACCCAGTACTTC
CDR3: CASSLPTGGGETQYF

J: TRBJ2-3
V: TRBV5-3
D: .
size: .
DNA: TGTGCCAGAAGTAACCGACCAGGGCCCCCTTCCGGGGATACGCAGTATTTT
CDR3: CARSNRPGPPSGDTQYF

J: TRBJ2-5
V: TRBV18
D: TRBD2
size: .
DNA: TGTGCCAGCTCATTCGCGGGGGGCCCTCAAGAGACCCAGTACTTC
CDR3: CASSFAGGPQETQYF

J: TRBJ1-2
V: TRBV2
D: .
size: .
DNA: TGTGCCAGCCGATGGACGGGCTATGGCTACACCTTC
CDR3: CASRWTGYGYTF

J: TRBJ2-5
V: TRBV14
D: TRBD1
size: .
DNA: TGTGCCAGCAGCCAAGGGGGGACAGTTCAAGAGACCCAGTACTTC
CDR3: CASSQGGTVQETQYF

J: TRBJ2-2
V: TRBV7-9
D: .
size: .
DNA: TGTGCCAGCAGCCCCCCCGCGCTGAACACCGGGGAGCTGTTTTTT
CDR3: CASSPPALNTGELFF

J: TRBJ1-5
V: TRBV5-5
D: TRBD1
size: few
DNA: TGTGCCAGCAGTCAGACAGGGGGTTATAGCAATCAGCCCCAGCATTTT
CDR3: CASSQTGGYSNQPQHF

J: TRBJ1-2
V: TRBV19
D: .
size: .
DNA: TGTGCCAGTAGTCCCCAGGTTTTATATGGCTACACCTTC
CDR3: CASSPQVLYGYTF

J: TRBJ1-2
V: TRBV2
D: .
size: .
DNA: TGTGCCAGCAGTGAAGACAGCCGGGGCTACACCTTC
CDR3: CASSEDSRGYTF

J: TRBJ1-2
V: TRBV3-1/TRBV3-2
D: .
size: .
DNA: TGTGCCAGCAGCCTCGGGTTCGGCTACACCTTC
CDR3: CASSLGFGYTF

J: TRBJ2-1
V: TRBV24-1
D: TRBD2
size: .
DNA: TGTGCCACCAGTGGTCCACAGGGGAGGTTGCCTAGCGGGAGTAGGAATGAGCAGTTCTTC
CDR3: CATSGPQGRLPSGSRNEQFF

J: TRBJ2-1
V: TRBV4-1
D: .
size: .
DNA: TGCGCCAGCAGCCAACCACAGGGAAGCTCCTACAATGAGCAGTTCTTC
CDR3: CASSQPQGSSYNEQFF

J: TRBJ2-3
V: TRBV15
D: TRBD2
size: .
DNA: TGTGCCACCAGCAGAGATTTACTAGCGGGAGTCCCAGATACGCAGTATTTT
CDR3: CATSRDLLAGVPDTQYF

J: TRBJ2-3
V: TRBV7-8
D: TRBD1
size: .
DNA: TGTGCCAGCAGTACGCCAAAATCCCGGGACAGGGGGCGACTGGATACGCAGTATTTT
CDR3: CASSTPKSRDRGRLDTQYF

J: TRBJ1-1
V: TRBV9
D: .
size: .
DNA: TGTGCCAGCAGCCCACCAAGTGGGGGCAGCAACACTGAAGCTTTCTTT
CDR3: CASSPPSGGSNTEAFF

J: TRBJ2-1
V: TRBV12-5
D: TRBD2
size: .
DNA: TGTGCTAGTGGTTCGGCGACTAGCGGGATAGGCAATGAGCAGTTCTTC
CDR3: CASGSATSGIGNEQFF

J: TRBJ2-3
V: TRBV9
D: TRBD2
size: .
DNA: TGTGCCAGCAGCCCGGGGGGGGCAGCAGATACGCAGTATTTT
CDR3: CASSPGGAADTQYF

J: TRBJ2-2
V: TRBV28
D: TRBD1
size: .
DNA: TGTGCCAGCACTGACAGGGTACGGACCGGGGAGCTGTTTTTT
CDR3: CASTDRVRTGELFF

J: TRBJ2-2
V: TRBV13
D: .
size: .
DNA: TGTGCCAGCAGCTTCGCCGGGGAGCTGTTTTTT
CDR3: CASSFAGELFF

J: TRBJ1-5
V: TRBV28
D: TRBD1
size: once
DNA: TGTGCCACCCAACGAGGGGGCATGGGCAATCAGCCCCAGCATTTT
CDR3: CATQRGGMGNQPQHF

J: TRBJ2-7
V: TRBV10-3
D: .
size: .
DNA: TGTGCCATCAGTGAGAACTACGAGCAGTACTTC
CDR3: CAISENYEQYF

J: TRBJ2-5
V: TRBV3-1/TRBV3-2
D: .
size: .
DNA: TGTGCCAGCAGCCAAGAATGGCTAGCCCAAGAGACCCAGTACTTC
CDR3: CASSQEWLAQETQYF

J: TRBJ2-1
V: TRBV7-3
D: .
size: .
DNA: TGTGCCAGCAGCTATGGGACTGGAAAGAATGAGCAGTTCTTC
CDR3: CASSYGTGKNEQFF

J: TRBJ2-7
V: TRBV4-1
D: .
size: .
DNA: TGCGCCAGCAGCCCTGAGGAGGCGGGAATTGGGGACTACGAGCAGTACTTC
CDR3: CASSPEEAGIGDYEQYF

J: TRBJ2-1
V: TRBV30
D: .
size: .
DNA: TGTGCCTGGAGCCAGTTGTACAATGAGCAGTTCTTC
CDR3: CAWSQLYNEQFF